These 32 T cell receptor beta chains came from one sample sequenced in a study of T cells in Graves' hyperthyroidism and ophthalmopathy. TCR beta CDR3 sequences were amplified from RNA transcripts. The TCR CDR3 was amplified in a first-round RT-PCR using the HTBI primer set. From the multiplex PCR reads, TCRdb called clonotypes with MiXCR, one entry per CDR3 protein. The sample has around 420,000 distinct CDR3 sequences; approximately 14% are singletons. Sequencing was performed on blood. The receptors shown here come from a young woman with Graves' hyperthyroidism.

In its sample, this clonotype was seen a few times. The chain has TRBV7-2 and TRBJ2-1, with TRBD1 matching 10 bases. V trimming: 1 base; J trimming: 1 base; junction bases outside the gene matches: 7. Per the germline V gene, CDR1 is SGHTA and CDR2 is FQGNSA. The CDR3 has 18 amino acids. The CDR3 coding sequence is TGTGCCAGCAGCTTAGGGATAGGGGACAGGGGTTCCTACAATGAGCAGTTCTTC. This gives the protein CASSLGIGDRGSYNEQFF.

With regard to this clonotype: A much more abundant neighbour one base away suggests this may be a read error. The chain uses TRBV12-5 and TRBJ1-5, with D perhaps matching TRBD1 (5 bases). Germline CDR1 reads LGHNT; CDR2 reads FRNRAP. The CDR3 has 17 residues. Deletions cut 0 bases from V and 3 bases from J, with 15 bases between. CDR3 residues: CASGLVARGENNQPQHF. CDR3 coding DNA: TGTGCTAGTGGTTTGGTAGCGCGGGGGGAAAACAATCAGCCCCAGCATTTT.

This clonotype has more than one count but fewer than ten. J is TRBJ2-1 and V is TRBV24-1, with TRBD1 matching 11 bases. V gave up 3 bases and J gave up 3 bases; unmatched junction bases: 6. Looked up from germline, CDR1 is KGHDR and CDR2 is SFDVKD. CDR3 length: 17 residues. As DNA, the CDR3 is TGTGCCACCAGTGATCCCTCCGGGACAGGGGGCTACAATGAGCAGTTCTTC. Protein: CATSDPSGTGGYNEQFF.

This clonotype was counted many times. The chain has TRBV12-3 or TRBV12-4 and TRBJ1-1, with unresolved D. V was pared by 1 base and J by 9 bases, with 6 bases between. The CDR3 loop spans 11 amino acids. The CDR3 reads CASSLGPKAFF. CDR3 DNA: TGTGCCAGCAGTTTAGGTCCGAAAGCTTTCTTT.

V usage is TRBV20-1 and J usage is TRBJ2-4; 10 nucleotides align to TRBD2. This CDR3 contains 15 residues. Trimming cost V 6 bases and J 0 bases; bases outside gene matches: 5. The germline V gene has CDR1 DFQATT and CDR2 SNEGSKA (reference sequence). The CDR3 coding sequence is TGCAGTGCCCGGACTAGCGGCTTAGCCAAAAACATTCAGTACTTC. This codes for CSARTSGLAKNIQYF.

The sample holds a few counts of this clonotype. J is TRBJ2-3 and V is TRBV4-2; 13 bases are shared with TRBD2. In germline, CDR1 is LGHNA, CDR2 YNFKEQ. Trimming removed 0 bases from V and 3 bases from J; junction bases left unmatched: 3. This CDR3 has 17 residues. CDR3 in amino acids: CASSQDGTSGVTDTQYF. For the CDR3, the DNA is TGTGCCAGCAGCCAAGATGGGACTAGCGGGGTTACAGATACGCAGTATTTT.

This clonotype was seen many times. V gene TRBV29-1 combines with J gene TRBJ2-5; the D gene is possibly TRBD2 (7 bases). The germline CDR1 and CDR2 sequences are SQVTM and ANQGSEA. Deletions cut 8 bases from V and 2 bases from J, with 18 bases between. The CDR3 runs to 14 residues. CDR3 DNA: TGCAGCCTTCAACCCGGGGGGCCACAAGAGACCCAGTACTTC. This codes for CSLQPGGPQETQYF.

J is TRBJ1-3 and V is TRBV4-1; possibly TRBD1 for D (5 bases). In germline, CDR1 is MGHRA, CDR2 YSYEKL. Trimming stripped 0 bases from V and 15 bases from J, with 15 bases between. The CDR3 totals 13 residues. The CDR3 coding sequence is TGCGCCAGCAGCCAAGATCGGGAGGGGAGCCAATATTTT. Amino acid sequence: CASSQDREGSQYF.

This clonotype was detected only a few times. The chain employs TRBV12-3 or TRBV12-4 and TRBJ2-3; 13 positions match TRBD2. V was pared by 3 bases and J by 4 bases, with 1 base of the junction left unmatched. CDR3 size: 15 residues. As DNA, the CDR3 is TGTGCCAGCAGTTTGGGACTAGCGGGATCAGATACGCAGTATTTT. It encodes CASSLGLAGSDTQYF.

This chain connects TRBV4-3 to TRBJ2-7; the D is unclear. Trimming removed 0 bases at V and 2 bases at J, with 11 bases between. CDR1 LGHNA and CDR2 YSLEER come from the germline V gene. The CDR3 is 15 residues long. CDR3 sequence (DNA): TGCGCCAGCAGCCAAGAAACCGGCCGGGCCTACGAGCAGTACTTC. It encodes CASSQETGRAYEQYF.

Here the CDR3 DNA reads TGTGCCAGCAGTCTGATGGGGGTAGGCGGCAATCAGCCCCAGCATTTT. Translation: CASSLMGVGGNQPQHF. This chain uses TRBV6-1 with TRBJ1-5; tentatively, D is TRBD1 (5 bases). From germline, CDR1 is MNHNS and CDR2 SASEGT. This CDR3 comprises 16 residues. V was clipped by 5 bases and J by 2 bases, with 16 bases between them.

In the case of this clonotype: This may stem from a read error, because a much larger clone lies one nucleotide away. The CDR3 DNA is TGTGCCAGCAGCCCCAGGACAGACCTCTCTGGAAACACCATATATTTT. It codes for CASSPRTDLSGNTIYF. This chain uses TRBV7-8 with TRBJ1-3, with a possible D match to TRBD1 (6 bases). Germline lookup yields CDR1 SGHVS and CDR2 FQNEAQ. Trimming took off 5 bases at V and 0 bases at J, with 14 bases between the two ends. CDR3 size: 16 residues.

The chain employs TRBV12-3 or TRBV12-4 and TRBJ2-2, with D possibly being TRBD1 (6 bases). The CDR3 loop spans 15 amino acids. Trimming shortened V by 7 bases and J by 1 base, and 13 bases separated the two germline ends. The CDR3 protein is CASNLQGKNTGELFF. CDR3 DNA sequence: TGTGCCAGCAACCTCCAGGGGAAGAACACCGGGGAGCTGTTTTTT.

This clonotype was seen many times. V gene TRBV12-3 or TRBV12-4 combines with J gene TRBJ2-6; no reliable D call. The length of the CDR3 is 14 residues. Trimming left V 2 bases short and J 0 bases short, with 2 bases between. As DNA, the CDR3 is TGTGCCAGCAGTTTAAGCTCTGGGGCCAACGTCCTGACTTTC. As protein: CASSLSSGANVLTF.

This clonotype was detected ten times or more. The J gene is TRBJ2-5, the V gene TRBV5-1, with 8 bases lining up with TRBD2. The CDR3 runs 11 residues. The J segment lost 13 bases and the V segment lost 5 bases, leaving 7 bases of the junction unmatched. Germline V CDR1 and CDR2: SGHRS, YFSETQ. CDR3 sequence reads: CASSSSGTLYF. The CDR3 coding sequence is TGCGCCAGCAGTAGTAGCGGGACACTGTACTTC.

The rearrangement joins TRBV13 to TRBJ1-2; tentatively, D is TRBD1 (6 bases). Deletions cut 6 bases from V and 5 bases from J, with 10 bases between. This CDR3 spans 12 amino acids. The germline V gene encodes CDR1 PRHDT and CDR2 FYEKMQ (reference sequence). CDR3 nucleotide sequence: TGTGCCAGCAGTTGGGACACTTATGGCTACACCTTC. This encodes CASSWDTYGYTF.

In nucleotides, the CDR3 is TGCAGCGTTACTACTGACAGGGGGCAGGGTGGCTACACCTTC. Protein: CSVTTDRGQGGYTF. The rearrangement uses TRBV29-1 and TRBJ1-2, with TRBD1 matching over 10 bases. V shed 5 bases and J 7 bases; nucleotides not matched to a gene: 10. From germline, CDR1 is SQVTM and CDR2 ANQGSEA. This CDR3 is 14 amino acids long.

Many counts were recorded for this clonotype. The gene calls are TRBV4-2 and TRBJ1-5, with TRBD1 matching over 9 bases. The germline V gene encodes CDR1 LGHNA and CDR2 YNFKEQ. The CDR3 loop spans 15 amino acids. The junction had 1 base not matched to a gene; V was cut back by 2 bases and J by 2 bases. The CDR3 is CASSQWTGGNQPQHF. As DNA, the CDR3 is TGTGCCAGCAGCCAATGGACAGGGGGCAATCAGCCCCAGCATTTT.

This clonotype has ten or more counts. The rearrangement links TRBV12-3 or TRBV12-4 to TRBJ1-1; 9 bases line up with TRBD1. The CDR3 totals 15 residues. J lost 3 bases, V lost 5 bases, and 7 bases had no gene match. The CDR3: CASSTQQGAYTEAFF. The CDR3, as DNA: TGTGCCAGCAGTACGCAACAGGGGGCCTACACTGAAGCTTTCTTT.

This clonotype was counted many times. This rearrangement joins TRBV5-6 to TRBJ1-6, with D maybe TRBD1 (5 bases). In germline, CDR1 is SGHDT, CDR2 YYEEEE. The ends were cut back, 7 bases at V and 15 bases at J, with 29 bases in the middle. CDR3 length equals 16 residues. The CDR3 loop is CASGNYGGTGVTLLHF. Here the CDR3 DNA reads TGTGCCAGCGGGAACTATGGAGGGACCGGGGTTACCCTCCTCCACTTT.

In this sample, this clonotype turned up many times. The rearrangement uses TRBV20-1 and TRBJ1-5; a weak D match, TRBD1 (5 bases). The V gene lost 6 bases and the J gene lost 0 bases, with 9 bases spanning the gap. The CDR3 is 13 residues long. The germline CDR1 and CDR2 sequences are DFQATT and SNEGSKA (reference sequence). The CDR3 coding sequence is TGCAGTGCAGGGACCTATAGCAATCAGCCCCAGCATTTT. It translates to CSAGTYSNQPQHF.

The chain links TRBV11-2 to TRBJ2-5; D is ambiguous. Trimming stripped 3 bases from V and 0 bases from J, with 11 bases between. This CDR3 has 15 amino acids. The V gene's germline CDR1 is SGHAT and CDR2 FQNNGV. Here the CDR3 reads CASSLRQKYQETQYF. The CDR3 coding sequence is TGTGCCAGCAGCTTGCGTCAGAAATACCAAGAGACCCAGTACTTC.

The rearrangement uses TRBV20-1 and TRBJ1-4, with D maybe TRBD1 (6 bases). Trimming stripped 3 bases from V and 3 bases from J, with 14 bases between. Germline V gene data show CDR1 as DFQATT and CDR2 as SNEGSKA (reference sequence). This CDR3 comprises 15 residues. The CDR3 sequence: CSASPGGASNEKLFF. The CDR3 nucleotides are TGCAGTGCTAGCCCTGGGGGGGCGTCTAATGAAAAACTGTTTTTT.

This clonotype was picked up many times. The J gene is TRBJ1-4, the V gene TRBV7-6; TRBD1 matches 8 bases. Germline V lookup: CDR1 SGHVS, CDR2 FNYEAQ. With 4 bases clipped from V and 5 bases from J, the junction kept 6 bases outside the gene matches. The CDR3 has 15 residues. The CDR3 DNA reads TGTGCCAGCAGCTCCGCCCAGGGGGCGAATGAAAAACTGTTTTTT. Amino acids: CASSSAQGANEKLFF.

This clonotype was found a few times. V and J are TRBV7-6 and TRBJ1-5, with D hard to call. Looked up from germline, CDR1 is SGHVS and CDR2 is FNYEAQ. The CDR3 is 14 residues long. V lost 0 bases and J lost 0, with 3 bases in between. The CDR3: CASSLADSNQPQHF. For the CDR3, the DNA is TGTGCCAGCAGCTTAGCAGATAGCAATCAGCCCCAGCATTTT.

In this sample, this clonotype turned up a few times. The chain uses TRBV5-1 and TRBJ2-3, with D possibly matching TRBD1 (7 bases). The germline gives CDR1 SGHRS, CDR2 YFSETQ. The CDR3 is 18 residues long. V was pared by 2 bases and J by 0 bases, with 19 bases between. CDR3 region: CASSFRAGGRGSTDTQYF. As DNA, the CDR3 is TGCGCCAGCAGCTTTCGGGCAGGGGGGCGGGGCAGCACAGATACGCAGTATTTT.

This clonotype was found many times. The chain links TRBV7-2 to TRBJ1-4; TRBD1 might be the D (5 bases). Germline V gene lookup returns CDR1 SGHTA and CDR2 FQGNSA. Trimming removed 1 base at V and 7 bases at J, with 13 bases between. This CDR3 has 15 amino acids. This CDR3 is CASSLGAGLAEKLFF. The CDR3 DNA reads as TGTGCCAGCAGCTTAGGTGCGGGGCTGGCTGAAAAACTGTTTTTT.

This clonotype was counted ten times or more. This chain connects TRBV28 to TRBJ2-2; the D gene could be TRBD1 or TRBD2 (5 bases each). With 6 bases removed from V and 9 bases from J, the gap between germline ends came to 17 bases. The V gene's germline CDR1 is MDHEN and CDR2 SYDVKM. The CDR3 spans 14 residues. CDR3 bases: TGTGCCAGCAGGGGGACCCCAGTTTCTCGGGAGCTGTTTTTT. Its translation is CASRGTPVSRELFF.

This chain links TRBV28 with TRBJ1-5, with D possibly being TRBD1 (6 bases). In germline, CDR1 is MDHEN, CDR2 SYDVKM. This CDR3 comprises 15 residues. V was shortened by 6 bases and J by 0 bases, with 12 bases between the two germline ends. The CDR3: CASRYTGSSNQPQHF. CDR3 nucleotides: TGTGCCAGCAGATATACAGGGTCTAGCAATCAGCCCCAGCATTTT.

A note on this clonotype: A much larger clone differs from this one at a single base, so this may be a read error. V usage is TRBV27 and J usage is TRBJ1-6, with TRBD1 matching 7 bases. CDR3 size: 14 residues. The germline V gene has CDR1 MNHEY and CDR2 SMNVEV (reference sequence). With 2 bases clipped from V and 7 bases from J, the junction kept 2 bases outside the gene matches. CDR3 DNA: TGTGCCAGCAGTTTAGAGACAGGGAATTCACCCCTCCACTTT. As protein: CASSLETGNSPLHF.

This clonotype was detected many times. The chain has TRBV11-3 and TRBJ2-1; D is uncertain. CDR1 SGHNT and CDR2 YENEEA come from the germline V gene. V dropped 8 bases and J dropped 4 bases, with 12 bases sitting between them. This CDR3 contains 13 residues. CDR3 sequence reads: CASASSDYNEQFF. CDR3 nucleotides: TGTGCCAGCGCCTCCTCGGATTACAATGAGCAGTTCTTC.

In this sample, this clonotype turned up many times. The rearrangement joins TRBV5-1 to TRBJ2-1, with D unclear. Trimming stripped 2 bases from V and 5 bases from J, with 8 bases between. The germline gives CDR1 SGHRS, CDR2 YFSETQ. The CDR3 sequence is 13 residues long. The CDR3 nucleotides are TGCGCCAGCAGCTTTTGGGGAAACAATGAGCAGTTCTTC. Amino acid sequence: CASSFWGNNEQFF.